This T cell receptor beta chain emerged from a study of blood T cell repertoires in COVID-19. This clone was seen just once. The CDR3 extends over 14 amino acids. With V trimmed by 6 bases and J by 7 bases, 9 bases remained unmatched. CDR1 and CDR2 from the germline V gene are LGHDT and YNNKEL (reference sequence). Data came from immunoSEQ multiplex PCR; TCRdb stores just in-frame clones and leaves some out. The sample lists around 24,000 clones, 89% occurring once. This sequence joins TRBV3-1 (or the pseudogene TRBV3-2) and TRBJ2-1, with 7 bases aligning to TRBD2. This TCR was recovered from a woman in her 70s with active COVID-19. What was sequenced was peripheral blood. The CDR3 protein is CASSPLNGGNEQFF. The DNA of the CDR3 is TGTGCCAGCAGTCCTCTAAACGGGGGGAATGAGCAGTTCTTC.